The 29 T cell receptor beta chains below were found in one sample sequenced in a study of blood T cell repertoires in COVID-19 (dated by TCRdb to about 2020). Preparation of the library involved the immunoSEQ multiplex PCR assay. TCRdb's version of the immuneACCESS table is confined to in-frame rearrangements and falls short of the full clone set. An unresolved V gene accounts for under half of the shortfall where checked; the remainder is of unknown origin. The sample contains about 220,000 clones, around four fifths of them found a single time. 8.2% of the sample comes from the top ten. The specimen sequenced was peripheral blood. Every receptor here comes from a woman aged 50 to 65 with acute or convalescent COVID-19.

The CDR3 loop reads CASSFQGVENEQYF. In nucleotides, the CDR3 is TGTGCCAGCAGCTTTCAGGGGGTCGAGAACGAGCAGTACTTC. The J gene is TRBJ2-7, the V gene TRBV5-5; TRBD1 matches 7 bases. The V segment lost 2 bases and the J segment 5 bases; nucleotides outside the gene matches: 7. Germline CDR1 SGHKS, CDR2 YYEKEE (reference sequence). The CDR3 totals 14 residues.

The chain recombines TRBV19 with TRBJ2-7, with TRBD2 matching 7 bases. Unmatched junction bases numbered 11, after V lost 6 bases and J lost 3 bases. Per the germline V gene, CDR1 is LNHDA and CDR2 is SQIVND (reference sequence). The CDR3 contains 15 residues. The CDR3 loop is CASRSLAERSYEQYF. In nucleotides, the CDR3 is TGTGCCAGTAGGAGCCTAGCGGAGAGGAGCTACGAGCAGTACTTC.

The chain joins TRBV2 to TRBJ2-4; 7 positions agree with TRBD2. The CDR3 contains 13 residues. V trimming: 10 bases; J trimming: 6 bases; junction bases outside the gene matches: 9. From germline, CDR1 is SNHLY and CDR2 FYNNEI. For the CDR3, the DNA is TGTGCCACCCACCGGGGGGTCGGAAACATTCAGTACTTC. This codes for CATHRGVGNIQYF.

This chain connects TRBV6-5 to TRBJ1-1; 7 nucleotides line up with TRBD1. V was pared by 7 bases and J by 6 bases, with 11 bases of the junction left unmatched. CDR3 length: 14 amino acids. Germline V gives CDR1 MNHEY, CDR2 SVGAGI. CDR3 amino acids: CASKKQGSNAEAFF. Written as DNA, the CDR3 is TGTGCCAGCAAGAAACAGGGGAGCAATGCTGAAGCTTTCTTT.

The CDR3 region has the DNA TGCGCCAGCAGCCAAACAGGGACTAGCGGGAGGGTAGAGCAGTTCTTC. This translates into CASSQTGTSGRVEQFF. The chain is built from TRBV4-1 and TRBJ2-1, with 16 bases aligning to TRBD2. V lost 2 bases and J lost 10; bases outside the gene matches: 5. Germline V gene sequence: CDR1 MGHRA, CDR2 YSYEKL. The CDR3 contains 16 residues.

CDR3 amino acids: CASSQAQTDLMGYTF. The CDR3 DNA reads TGCGCCAGCAGCCAAGCTCAGACAGACTTGATGGGCTACACCTTC. The genes are TRBV4-1 and TRBJ1-2, with D perhaps matching TRBD1 (5 bases). The CDR3 contains 15 residues. V lost 1 base, J lost 8 bases, and 17 bases lay in between. CDR1 is MGHRA and CDR2 is YSYEKL in the germline V gene.

This clone was seen only once. This chain joins TRBV7-3 and TRBJ2-1, with TRBD2 matching 15 bases. V dropped 0 bases and J dropped 7; count of bases not matched to a gene: 4. The germline gives CDR1 SGHTA, CDR2 FQGTGA. This CDR3 region has 17 residues. The CDR3 loop is CASSLTGLAGGVNEQFF. Written as DNA, the CDR3 is TGTGCCAGCAGCTTAACAGGACTAGCGGGAGGGGTGAATGAGCAGTTCTTC.

The V and J genes are TRBV5-1 and TRBJ2-2, with TRBD2 as a possible D gene (6 bases). There are 14 residues in the CDR3. Trimming removed 2 bases at V and 2 bases at J, with 7 bases between. Germline V lookup: CDR1 SGHRS, CDR2 YFSETQ. The CDR3 loop reads CASSFGGNTGELFF. For the CDR3, the DNA is TGCGCCAGCAGCTTCGGGGGTAACACCGGGGAGCTGTTTTTT.

The chain employs TRBV28 and TRBJ2-1; 7 nucleotides align to TRBD2. Losses at the gene ends were 7 bases for V and 2 bases for J; bases not matched to a gene: 8. The CDR3 is 15 amino acids. Germline CDR1 MDHEN, CDR2 SYDVKM. CDR3: CASTPLGGAYNEQFF. In nucleotides, the CDR3 is TGTGCCAGCACCCCCCTGGGAGGGGCCTACAATGAGCAGTTCTTC.

This clone was seen once. The chain has TRBV24-1 and TRBJ2-1; 11 bases line up with TRBD2. Germline CDR1 is KGHDR and CDR2 is SFDVKD. V dropped 5 bases and J dropped 8; count of bases not matched to a gene: 16. This CDR3 spans 18 amino acids. The CDR3 reads CATSGTFIAGGPGDEQFF. The CDR3, as DNA: TGTGCCACCAGTGGGACATTTATAGCGGGAGGGCCGGGGGATGAGCAGTTCTTC.

To note about this clone: Different DNA sequences within this sample yield the same CDR3. The gene calls are TRBV5-1 and TRBJ1-2; D possibly corresponds to TRBD1 (6 bases). V lost 0 bases, J lost 2 bases, and 11 bases lay in between. CDR3 length equals 15 residues. Per the germline V gene, CDR1 is SGHRS and CDR2 is YFSETQ. In nucleotides, the CDR3 is TGCGCCAGCAGCTTGGGCCTAGGACAGAACTATGGCTACACCTTC. As protein: CASSLGLGQNYGYTF.

This clone has ten or more counts. This chain links TRBV11-2 with TRBJ2-7, with D possibly TRBD1 on 6 matching bases. Germline-derived CDR1 and CDR2 are SGHAT and FQNNGV. CDR3 length: 16 amino acids. The V end lost 6 bases, the J end lost 5 bases, and 23 bases lay between the germline ends. CDR3 coding DNA: TGTGCCAGCAGTCCAGGGCAAGGCAGGGGAGTACACGAGCAGTACTTC. Residues: CASSPGQGRGVHEQYF.

The CDR3 DNA is TGTGCCAGCAGCCCACTCGGCAGCTCCCGGGGCAATGAGCAGTTCTTC. This codes for CASSPLGSSRGNEQFF. The chain joins TRBV7-8 to TRBJ2-1; D possibly corresponds to TRBD2 (5 bases). The germline V gene has CDR1 SGHVS and CDR2 FQNEAQ. Trimming cost V 5 bases and J 6 bases, with 20 bases left between them. The CDR3 runs 16 residues.

J is TRBJ1-1 and V is TRBV5-1, with 7 bases matching TRBD1. Germline CDR1 reads SGHRS; CDR2 reads YFSETQ. The CDR3 is 14 residues long. With 3 bases clipped from V and 3 bases from J, the junction kept 5 bases outside the gene matches. In nucleotides, the CDR3 is TGCGCCAGCAGCTCCGGCCAGGGGGACACTGAAGCTTTCTTT. This sequence encodes CASSSGQGDTEAFF. Using reference TRBV5-1 and TRBJ1-1 for the parts outside the CDR3, the full variable domain is KAGVTQTPRYLIKTRGQQVTLSCSPISGHRSVSWYQQTPGQGLQFLFEYFSETQRNKGNFPGRFSGRQFSNSRSEMNVSTLELGDSALYLCASSSGQGDTEAFFGQGTRLTVV.

This clone was picked up one time. This chain links TRBV28 with TRBJ2-1; no clear D gene. This CDR3 has 11 residues. Trimming took off 4 bases at V and 10 bases at J, with 8 bases between the two ends. Germline CDR1 reads MDHEN; CDR2 reads SYDVKM. The CDR3 coding sequence is TGTGCCAGCAGTTCAGACTTGGAGCAGTTCTTC. It specifies CASSSDLEQFF. The full variable domain, with the rest looked up from reference TRBV28 and TRBJ2-1, is DVKVTQSSRYLVKRTGEKVFLECVQDMDHENMFWYRQDPGLGLRLIYFSYDVKMKEKGDIPEGYSVSREKKERFSLILESASTNQTSMYLCASSSDLEQFFGPGTRLTVL.

The chain combines TRBV19 with TRBJ2-1; D gene unclear. The CDR3 sequence is 14 residues long. In germline, CDR1 is LNHDA, CDR2 SQIVND (reference sequence). The ends were cut back, 3 bases at V and 7 bases at J, with 13 bases in the middle. CDR3 DNA sequence: TGTGCCAGTAGTATCAGGCAGGATTTTAATGAGCAGTTCTTC. It is translated as CASSIRQDFNEQFF.

The genes are TRBV28 and TRBJ2-1, with 10 nucleotides matching TRBD2. Germline loops: CDR1 MDHEN, CDR2 SYDVKM. Trimming cost V 7 bases and J 3 bases; bases outside gene matches: 6. The CDR3 is made up of 15 amino acids. The CDR3 DNA follows: TGTGCCAGCAAAATAGCGGGAGGACACTACAATGAGCAGTTCTTC. It yields the protein CASKIAGGHYNEQFF.

This chain joins TRBV19 and TRBJ2-5; D unresolved. This CDR3 contains 15 residues. The V gene's germline CDR1 is LNHDA and CDR2 SQIVND (reference sequence). With 5 bases removed from V and 0 bases from J, the gap between germline ends came to 13 bases. The CDR3 spells CASSVNTVYQETQYF. The CDR3 region has the DNA TGTGCCAGTAGTGTTAACACAGTTTACCAAGAGACCCAGTACTTC.

Here the CDR3 DNA reads TGCAGCGAGGGACAGCCACCGCACTACGAGCAGTACTTC. Translation gives CSEGQPPHYEQYF. The V and J genes are TRBV29-1 and TRBJ2-7, with 7 bases that match TRBD1. The V gene's germline CDR1 is SQVTM and CDR2 ANQGSEA. The junction had 9 bases not matched to a gene; V was cut back by 7 bases and J by 3 bases. The CDR3 loop spans 13 amino acids.

This sequence joins TRBV10-2 and TRBJ1-3; maybe TRBD1 (5 bases). Trimming left V 4 bases short and J 2 bases short, with 6 bases between. This CDR3 region has 13 residues. Germline CDR1 is WSHSY and CDR2 is SAAADI. The CDR3 sequence is CASSGRAGNTIYF. Written as DNA, the CDR3 is TGCGCCAGCAGTGGCAGGGCTGGAAACACCATATATTTT.

This chain joins TRBV12-5 and TRBJ1-4, with no clear D. The V and J ends lost 6 bases and 7 bases respectively, with 21 bases between them. The CDR3 covers 16 residues. Germline V gene data show CDR1 as LGHNT and CDR2 as FRNRAP. CDR3 region: CASGGQSGNPGEKLFF. The CDR3 nucleotides are TGTGCTAGTGGAGGGCAGTCGGGAAACCCAGGTGAAAAACTGTTTTTT.

CDR3 protein: CASSEGGAANTGELFF. The CDR3 region has the DNA TGTGCCAGCAGCGAAGGGGGGGCAGCGAACACCGGGGAGCTGTTTTTT. The chain uses TRBV13 and TRBJ2-2, with a weak D call TRBD2 (7 bases). The CDR3 sequence is 16 residues long. Germline V CDR1 and CDR2: PRHDT, FYEKMQ (reference sequence). Trimming cost V 5 bases and J 0 bases, with 13 bases left between them.

The rearrangement links TRBV6-1 to TRBJ2-1; 10 bases map to TRBD2. CDR1 is MNHNS and CDR2 is SASEGT in the germline V gene. The V segment lost 1 base and the J segment 8 bases; nucleotides outside the gene matches: 5. This CDR3 spans 15 amino acids. This CDR3 is CASSEEASGSYEQFF. The CDR3, as DNA: TGTGCCAGCAGTGAAGAGGCTAGCGGGAGCTATGAGCAGTTCTTC.

J is TRBJ2-5 and V is TRBV5-6; 9 nucleotides match TRBD2. Unmatched junction bases numbered 9, after V lost 1 base and J lost 2 bases. Germline V lookup: CDR1 SGHDT, CDR2 YYEEEE. The CDR3 runs to 17 residues. The CDR3 region is CASSLLRGRGGQETQYF. The CDR3 DNA reads TGTGCCAGCAGCTTGTTGCGCGGGAGGGGAGGTCAAGAGACCCAGTACTTC.

Only one count was recorded for this clone. This chain joins TRBV12-3 or TRBV12-4 and TRBJ2-2; D is uncertain. The V and J ends lost 8 bases and 5 bases respectively, with 9 bases between them. This CDR3 has 12 residues. CDR3 DNA sequence: TGTGCCAGCCCCGGGTTAACCGGGGAGCTGTTTTTT. Its protein is CASPGLTGELFF.

The chain couples TRBV27 to TRBJ2-7; TRBD2 aligns across 11 bases. The CDR3 runs to 17 residues. Trimming took 8 bases from V and 2 from J; bases not matched to a gene: 14. Germline V lookup: CDR1 MNHEY, CDR2 SMNVEV (reference sequence). CDR3 loop: CASAPLAGEVKAYEQYF. As DNA, the CDR3 is TGTGCCAGCGCCCCACTAGCGGGAGAGGTAAAGGCCTACGAGCAGTACTTC.

DNA of the CDR3: TGTGCCACCCAGACAGGGCTTAGCACCGGGGAGCTGTTTTTT. This translates into CATQTGLSTGELFF. This chain joins TRBV24-1 and TRBJ2-2; TRBD1 matches 7 bases. CDR3 length equals 14 residues. V shed 9 bases and J 4 bases; nucleotides not matched to a gene: 7. Germline V gene lookup returns CDR1 KGHDR and CDR2 SFDVKD.

CDR3 loop: CASSPRGAGGPPDTQYF. The CDR3 nucleotides are TGTGCCAGCAGCCCGAGGGGGGCGGGAGGGCCGCCAGATACGCAGTATTTT. This chain joins TRBV5-4 and TRBJ2-3; 9 bases agree with TRBD2. Unmatched junction bases numbered 13, after V lost 4 bases and J lost 4 bases. The CDR3 spans 17 residues. In germline, CDR1 is SGHNT, CDR2 YYREEE (reference sequence).

Written as DNA, the CDR3 is TGCGCCAGCAGCCTAGGACAGCCGAATGAAAAACTGTTTTTT. Its protein product is CASSLGQPNEKLFF. This rearrangement joins TRBV5-1 to TRBJ1-4; the D gene is possibly TRBD1 (6 bases). Germline assignment: CDR1 SGHRS and CDR2 YFSETQ. The CDR3 contains 14 residues. V was cut by 4 bases and J by 5 bases, with 12 bases left in between.